This T cell receptor (beta chain) was identified during a study of identical twins. Findings and limits, study-wide: Cord blood beta clonotypes present at high abundance carried fewer insertions; no such pattern appeared in memory repertoires. Within beta out-of-frame sequences, the excess sharing observed between twins was weaker. Out-of-frame TCR alpha sharing in monozygotic twins exceeded recombination model predictions.

A note on this clonotype: Its antigen is unidentified.

Germline lookup yields CDR1 SGHDT and CDR2 YYEEEE. The length of the CDR3 is 18 residues. The junction had 10 bases not matched to a gene; V was cut back by 4 bases and J by 0 bases. The cDNA had a unique molecular identifier and a template-switch universal primer site. MiXCR, applied by TCRdb to the 5' RACE reads, yields one record per CDR3 protein. This sample has approximately 550,000 distinct CDR3 sequences; approximately 20% occur once, and the top ten carry 0.48%. This sample also appeared in a second study, on yellow fever vaccine responses in identical twins.

Sequencing was done on a sample of CD4+ T cells sorted from blood. This rearrangement joins TRBV5-6 to TRBJ2-6; 7 nucleotides align to TRBD1. The clonotype originates from a woman in her late teens or twenties in good health. The CDR3 reads CASSLGQVAISGANVLTF. DNA of the CDR3: TGTGCCAGCAGCCTAGGACAGGTGGCTATCTCTGGGGCCAACGTCCTGACTTTC.